This TCR beta chain was retrieved from a study of T-cell reconstitution after alpha-beta-depleted transplantation in children. Findings and caveats of the study: Hyperexpanded clones declined; after one year, newly produced T cells mostly supplied diversity. As was reported, about two months after transplant, alpha-beta T cells came from several hundred expanded graft clones. Surviving recipient cells, namely T cells and thymic progenitors, were the source of high day-60 TCRbeta diversity in some patients.

Library preparation (for TCRbeta) was performed with unique molecular identifiers. TCRdb reanalysed the PCR reads using MiXCR and keeps one entry per CDR3 protein. The data hold about 4,900 distinct CDR3 sequences, with approximately 30% observed a single time. Between the trimmed V and J ends, which lost 4 bases and 3 bases, there was a span of 11 bases. CDR3 size: 13 residues. CDR1 is SGHRS and CDR2 is YFSETQ in the germline V gene. With respect to this clonotype: What it recognizes is unknown.

This TCR was sampled from a male patient between 2 and 10 years old who had a stem cell transplant for acute lymphoblastic leukemia, so the T cells may come from the graft donor. The chain recombines TRBV5-1 with TRBJ2-7; a possible D gene is TRBD1 (6 bases). Sequences were derived from PBMCs, mostly from graft donor cells, sampled 60 days after TCRalphabeta/CD19-depleted stem cell transplant. CDR3 in DNA: TGCGCCAGCAGCCTCTCACAGGGCTACGAGCAGTACTTC. Its translation is CASSLSQGYEQYF.